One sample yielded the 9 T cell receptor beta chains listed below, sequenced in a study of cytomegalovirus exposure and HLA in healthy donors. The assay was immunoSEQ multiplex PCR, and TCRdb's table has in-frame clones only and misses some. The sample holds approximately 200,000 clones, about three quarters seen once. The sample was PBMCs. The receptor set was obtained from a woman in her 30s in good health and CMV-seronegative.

The CDR3 is CASSSLGGGASPLHF. The CDR3 bases are TGTGCCAGCAGCTCCCTAGGGGGGGGCGCTTCACCCCTCCACTTT. The genes are TRBV11-2 and TRBJ1-6, with D possibly TRBD1 on 6 matching bases. Trimming removed 4 bases at V and 9 bases at J, with 16 bases between. The germline V gene has CDR1 SGHAT and CDR2 FQNNGV. The CDR3 extends over 15 amino acids.

The CDR3 DNA reads TGCGCCAGCAGCCAAGACGGCGCGGGCAATCAGCCCCAGCATTTT. Its protein product is CASSQDGAGNQPQHF. The genes are TRBV4-1 and TRBJ1-5, with D uncertain. The length of the CDR3 is 15 residues. Germline CDR1 reads MGHRA; CDR2 reads YSYEKL. Between the trimmed V and J ends, which lost 0 bases and 2 bases, there was a span of 8 bases.

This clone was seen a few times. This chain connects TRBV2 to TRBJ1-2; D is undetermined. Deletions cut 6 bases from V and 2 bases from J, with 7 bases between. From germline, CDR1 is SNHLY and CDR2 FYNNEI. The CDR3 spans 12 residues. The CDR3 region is CASSGRNYGYTF. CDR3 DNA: TGTGCCAGCAGCGGCAGGAACTATGGCTACACCTTC. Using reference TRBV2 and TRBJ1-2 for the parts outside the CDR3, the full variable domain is EPEVTQTPSHQVTQMGQEVILRCVPISNHLYFYWYRQILGQKVEFLVSFYNNEISEKSEIFDDQFSVERPDGSNFTLKIRSTKLEDSAMYFCASSGRNYGYTFGSGTRLTVV.

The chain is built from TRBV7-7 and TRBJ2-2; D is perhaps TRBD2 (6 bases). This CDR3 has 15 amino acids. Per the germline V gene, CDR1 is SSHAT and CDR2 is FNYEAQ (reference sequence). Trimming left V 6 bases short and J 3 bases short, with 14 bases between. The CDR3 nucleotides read TGTGCCAGCAGTGGAGCGGGCATTGACACCGGGGAGCTGTTTTTT. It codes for CASSGAGIDTGELFF.

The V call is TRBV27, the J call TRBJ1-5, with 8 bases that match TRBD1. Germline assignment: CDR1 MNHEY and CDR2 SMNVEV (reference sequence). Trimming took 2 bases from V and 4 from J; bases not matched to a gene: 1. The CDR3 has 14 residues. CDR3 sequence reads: CASSLRTGNQPQHF. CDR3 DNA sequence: TGTGCCAGCAGTTTAAGGACAGGGAATCAGCCCCAGCATTTT.

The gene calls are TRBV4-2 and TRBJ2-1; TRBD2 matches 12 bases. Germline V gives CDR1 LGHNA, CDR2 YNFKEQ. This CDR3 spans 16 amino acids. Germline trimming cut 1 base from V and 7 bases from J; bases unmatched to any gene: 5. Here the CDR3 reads CASSQALAGGQNEQFF. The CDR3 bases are TGTGCCAGCAGCCAAGCCCTAGCGGGAGGGCAGAATGAGCAGTTCTTC.

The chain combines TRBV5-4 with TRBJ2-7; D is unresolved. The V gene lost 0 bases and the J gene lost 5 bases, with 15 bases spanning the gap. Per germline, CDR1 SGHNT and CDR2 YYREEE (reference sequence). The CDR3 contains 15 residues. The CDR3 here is CASSLDGRPQDEQYF. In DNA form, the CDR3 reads TGTGCCAGCAGCTTGGACGGCCGCCCCCAGGACGAGCAGTACTTC.

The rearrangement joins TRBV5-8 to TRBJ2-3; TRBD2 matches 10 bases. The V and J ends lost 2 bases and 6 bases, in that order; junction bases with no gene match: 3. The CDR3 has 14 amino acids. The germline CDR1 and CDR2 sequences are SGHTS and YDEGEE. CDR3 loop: CASSFSGRRDTQYF. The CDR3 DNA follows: TGTGCCAGCAGCTTTAGCGGGAGGAGGGATACGCAGTATTTT.

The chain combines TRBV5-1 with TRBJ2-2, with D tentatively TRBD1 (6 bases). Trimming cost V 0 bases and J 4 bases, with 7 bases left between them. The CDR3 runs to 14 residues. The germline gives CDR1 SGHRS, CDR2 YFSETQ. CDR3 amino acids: CASSLGGGTGELFF. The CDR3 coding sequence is TGCGCCAGCAGCTTGGGAGGGGGCACCGGGGAGCTGTTTTTT.